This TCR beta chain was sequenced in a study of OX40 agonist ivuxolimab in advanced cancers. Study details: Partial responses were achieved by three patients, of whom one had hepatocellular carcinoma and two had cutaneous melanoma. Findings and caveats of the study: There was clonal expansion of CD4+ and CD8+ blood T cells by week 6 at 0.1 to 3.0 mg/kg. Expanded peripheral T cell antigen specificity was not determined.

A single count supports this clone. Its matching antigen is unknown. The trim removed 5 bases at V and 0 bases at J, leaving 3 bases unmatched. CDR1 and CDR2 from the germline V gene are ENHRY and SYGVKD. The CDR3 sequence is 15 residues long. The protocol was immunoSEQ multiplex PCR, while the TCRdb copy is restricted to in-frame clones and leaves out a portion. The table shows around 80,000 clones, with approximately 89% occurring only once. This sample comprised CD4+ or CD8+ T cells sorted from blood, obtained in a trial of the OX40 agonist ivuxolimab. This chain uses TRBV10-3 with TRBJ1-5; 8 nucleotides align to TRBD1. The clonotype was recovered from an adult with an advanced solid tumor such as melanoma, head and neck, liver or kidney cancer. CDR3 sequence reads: CAISSQGDSNQPQHF. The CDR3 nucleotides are TGTGCCATCAGTTCACAGGGGGATAGCAATCAGCCCCAGCATTTT.